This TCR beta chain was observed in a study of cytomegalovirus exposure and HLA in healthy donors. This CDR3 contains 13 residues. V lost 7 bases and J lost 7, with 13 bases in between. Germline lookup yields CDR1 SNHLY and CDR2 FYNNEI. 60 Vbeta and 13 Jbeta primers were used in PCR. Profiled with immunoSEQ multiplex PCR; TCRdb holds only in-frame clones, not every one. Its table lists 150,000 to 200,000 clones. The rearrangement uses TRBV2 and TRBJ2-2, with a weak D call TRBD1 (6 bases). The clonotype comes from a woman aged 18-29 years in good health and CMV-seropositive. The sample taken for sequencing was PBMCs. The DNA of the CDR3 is TGTGCCAGCAACCCACAGGGCAGCGGGGAGCTGTTTTTT. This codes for CASNPQGSGELFF.